This T cell receptor beta chain was sequenced in a study of T cells after yellow fever vaccination. This clonotype has at least ten counts. As yet, its antigen is unknown. The 5'RACE template-switching step produced TCR cDNA and added a universal primer site and UMIs. Each CDR3 protein gets one entry after TCRdb re-called the 5' RACE reads with MiXCR. Of hundreds of thousands of distinct CDR3 sequences in the sample, roughly 13% were seen once. Findings of the study overall: A minor fraction of clonotypes spanned both CD4 and CD8 compartments. The secondary response peaked faster, at day 5 versus 15, but was weaker.

The TCR sequence derives from a man in his thirties or forties who received the YFV17D yellow fever vaccine. The specimen was PBMCs, collected on the day of the yellow fever booster vaccination.

The CDR3 protein is CASRVSSTDTQYF. The CDR3 nucleotides are TGTGCCAGCCGAGTCTCCTCCACAGATACGCAGTATTTT. This rearrangement joins TRBV2 to TRBJ2-3, with unresolved D. CDR3 length: 13 amino acids. CDR1 SNHLY and CDR2 FYNNEI come from the germline V gene. V lost 8 bases to trimming and J lost 2 bases, with 11 bases between them.